This TCR beta chain was identified in a study of T cells expressing NK-cell markers. As for the study in general: Sorted CD3+CD56+NKG2C+, CD3+CD56+NKG2C- and CD3+CD56-NKG2C+ T cells supplied TCR beta repertoires. Study results and limitations: In a handful of donors, dominant clonotypes made up 28.3-60.1% of CD3+CD56-NKG2C+ cells. Each of six donors carried dominant NKG2C+ clonotypes accounting for about 1.0-7.0% of CD8+ T cells.

Of note for this clonotype: Its antigen is undetermined.

Germline V gene lookup returns CDR1 LGHNA and CDR2 YSLEER. The CDR3 has 17 amino acids. TCRdb reworked the 5' RACE reads into one entry per CDR3 protein, no DNA. In total, the table holds more than 120,000 distinct CDR3 sequences. The source is a man aged 18 to 29 in good health. The chain employs TRBV4-3 and TRBJ2-1; no DNA is available, so the TRBD1 call from TCRdb remains unchecked. The sample consisted of blood T cells: a sorted CD56 or NKG2C T cell subset, CD4+ or CD8+ T cells, or bulk PBMC T cells (not recorded which). The CDR3 loop reads CASSQSTDREVGNEQFF.